The 17 T cell receptor beta chains listed next were all sequenced from one sample in a study of post-analysis software for immune sequencing data. For these TCRs, the target antigens are not known. Study outcomes and limitations: Controls showed lower frequencies than patients for a handful of TRBV segments, and TRBV5-6, TRBV5-1 and TRBV20-1 were among these.

Unique molecular identifiers were built into the TCR beta cDNA libraries. One entry per CDR3 protein results from TCRdb running MiXCR on the PCR reads. Of roughly 400,000 distinct CDR3 sequences detected, about 39% appear once; the ten largest clones hold 7.6%. Sequenced sample: blood. The receptors were gathered from a girl aged 2 to 10 with multiple sclerosis.

The chain couples TRBV5-1 to TRBJ2-7; a weak D match, TRBD1 (6 bases). Germline values: CDR1 SGHRS, CDR2 YFSETQ. V shed 1 base and J shed 5 bases, with 16 bases lying between them. The CDR3 totals 15 residues. The CDR3 DNA sequence: TGCGCCAGCAGCTTGAGCAGGGACAATATCGACGAGCAGTACTTC. It codes for CASSLSRDNIDEQYF.

This chain uses TRBV7-3 with TRBJ2-6, with D perhaps TRBD1 or TRBD2 (5 bases each). The V gene lost 5 bases and the J gene lost 1 base, with 18 bases spanning the gap. Germline V gene lookup returns CDR1 SGHTA and CDR2 FQGTGA. The CDR3 runs to 18 residues. The CDR3 sequence: CASSEYGAGLSGANVLTF. The CDR3 DNA reads TGTGCCAGCAGCGAATACGGGGCAGGGTTGTCTGGGGCCAACGTCCTGACTTTC.

This clonotype was seen a few times. The chain has TRBV10-3 and TRBJ2-1, with no clear D. There are 13 residues in the CDR3. Per germline, CDR1 ENHRY and CDR2 SYGVKD. V lost 4 bases to trimming and J lost 4 bases, with 8 bases between them. The CDR3 DNA sequence: TGTGCCATCAGTGTACAGCTGTACAATGAGCAGTTCTTC. This encodes CAISVQLYNEQFF.

The V gene is TRBV3-1, the J gene TRBJ1-2; D is possibly TRBD1 (5 bases). There are 14 residues in the CDR3. Germline V gene lookup returns CDR1 LGHDT and CDR2 YNNKEL (reference sequence). With 3 bases removed from V and 4 bases from J, the gap between germline ends came to 12 bases. CDR3 nucleotide sequence: TGTGCCAGCAGCCAGGCGGGACGGCTCTATGGCTACACCTTC. Protein sequence: CASSQAGRLYGYTF.

The chain is built from TRBV20-1 and TRBJ2-5; D not certain. The J call may be mistaken, given a closer DNA end match to TRBJ2-7. CDR1 DFQATT and CDR2 SNEGSKA come from the germline V gene (reference sequence). The CDR3 length is 13 residues. The CDR3: CSASEAPTYEQYF. The CDR3 coding sequence is TGCAGTGCTTCAGAGGCACCCACCTACGAGCAGTACTTC.

The rearrangement links TRBV24-1 to TRBJ1-5, with 7 positions matching TRBD1. CDR1 and CDR2 from the germline V gene are KGHDR and SFDVKD. The CDR3 extends over 15 amino acids. The J segment lost 6 bases and the V segment lost 3 bases, leaving 7 bases of the junction unmatched. In DNA, the CDR3 is TGTGCCACCAGTGATCCTGGGGCAGGGGGTCAGCCCCAGCATTTT. Its protein is CATSDPGAGGQPQHF.

The chain couples TRBV28 to TRBJ2-2; tentative D call: TRBD2 (6 bases). Trimming stripped 6 bases from V and 7 bases from J, with 24 bases between. Germline V gene lookup returns CDR1 MDHEN and CDR2 SYDVKM. This CDR3 is built from 17 residues. The CDR3 protein is CASSTPAGGRGFGELFF. The CDR3 coding sequence is TGTGCCAGCAGCACACCAGCCGGGGGACGGGGGTTCGGGGAGCTGTTTTTT. Combining the CDR3 with reference TRBV28 and TRBJ2-2 gives the whole variable domain DVKVTQSSRYLVKRTGEKVFLECVQDMDHENMFWYRQDPGLGLRLIYFSYDVKMKEKGDIPEGYSVSREKKERFSLILESASTNQTSMYLCASSTPAGGRGFGELFFGEGSRLTVL.

The rearrangement uses TRBV20-1 and TRBJ2-1, with unresolved D. Germline CDR1 reads DFQATT; CDR2 reads SNEGSKA (reference sequence). The V end was cut by 2 bases, the J end by 12 bases, with 17 bases between. The CDR3 is 13 amino acids. CDR3 in amino acids: CSARFAINLGQFF. CDR3 DNA: TGCAGTGCTAGATTCGCGATTAATTTGGGGCAGTTCTTC.

This clonotype was counted only a few times. The chain recombines TRBV5-1 with TRBJ2-2; no clear D gene. The CDR3 is made up of 17 amino acids. CDR1 and CDR2 (germline): SGHRS, YFSETQ. The V gene lost 1 base and the J gene lost 0 bases, with 13 bases spanning the gap. The CDR3 DNA reads as TGCGCCAGCAGCTTGTGGGCGGCTACCACGAACACCGGGGAGCTGTTTTTT. Its translation is CASSLWAATTNTGELFF.

The chain is built from TRBV7-2 and TRBJ2-5; D gene ambiguous. V was trimmed by 0 bases and J by 11 bases, leaving 19 bases between them. Germline assignment: CDR1 SGHTA and CDR2 FQGNSA. The CDR3 runs 15 residues. CDR3 bases: TGTGCCAGCAGCTTAGCCCGATCTGCGCAGGATGAGCAGTACTTC. It translates to CASSLARSAQDEQYF.

J is TRBJ2-5 and V is TRBV29-1; the D call may be TRBD1 or TRBD2 (5 bases each). V lost 5 bases and J 5 bases, leaving 12 bases between the germline ends. Germline V gene lookup returns CDR1 SQVTM and CDR2 ANQGSEA. The CDR3 has 12 residues. CDR3 sequence: CSVRRGGETQYF. The DNA of the CDR3 is TGCAGCGTTCGAAGGGGCGGGGAGACCCAGTACTTC. The full variable domain, completed using reference TRBV29-1 and TRBJ2-5, is SAVISQKPSRDICQRGTSLTIQCQVDSQVTMMFWYRQQPGQSLTLIATANQGSEATYESGFVIDKFPISRPNLTFSTLTVSNMSPEDSSIYLCSVRRGGETQYFGPGTRLLVL.

This clonotype was counted a single time. This sequence joins TRBV15 and TRBJ1-5; D gene ambiguous. The CDR3 loop spans 13 amino acids. CDR1 LNHNV and CDR2 YYDKDF come from the germline V gene (reference sequence). Trimming cost V 4 bases and J 5 bases, with 9 bases left between them. The CDR3 DNA reads as TGTGCCACCAGCATCGGACCGGATCAGCCCCAGCATTTT. Translated, it gives CATSIGPDQPQHF.

The chain recombines TRBV11-2 with TRBJ1-6; no clear D. The CDR3 length is 13 residues. Trimming took off 3 bases at V and 7 bases at J, with 7 bases between the two ends. Germline assignment: CDR1 SGHAT and CDR2 FQNNGV. CDR3 sequence (DNA): TGTGCCAGCAGCTTTCAGAGAAATTCACCCCTCCACTTT. It yields the protein CASSFQRNSPLHF.

In DNA form, the CDR3 reads TGCAGTGCTAGGGCTGGCGGGAGGGGGTACGAGCAGTACTTC. It specifies CSARAGGRGYEQYF. The chain has TRBV20-1 and TRBJ2-7; 9 bases are shared with TRBD2. The CDR3 has 14 residues. Germline V gene lookup returns CDR1 DFQATT and CDR2 SNEGSKA (reference sequence). Unmatched junction bases numbered 7, after V lost 3 bases and J lost 4 bases.

This chain uses TRBV29-1 with TRBJ2-7; D uncertain. CDR1 and CDR2 from the germline V gene are SQVTM and ANQGSEA. Trimming took 2 bases from V and 0 from J, leaving 17 bases between them. The CDR3 has 16 residues. The CDR3 sequence: CSVELLGTQSSYEQYF. CDR3 coding DNA: TGCAGCGTTGAATTACTTGGTACCCAGAGCTCCTACGAGCAGTACTTC.

Ten or more counts support this clonotype. V is TRBV5-1 and J is TRBJ2-1, with D possibly TRBD1 on 6 matching bases. The germline V gene has CDR1 SGHRS and CDR2 YFSETQ. CDR3 length equals 15 residues. V was shortened by 1 base and J by 0 bases, with 8 bases between the two germline ends. CDR3 loop: CASSLTGSSYNEQFF. CDR3 bases: TGCGCCAGCAGCTTGACAGGGAGCTCCTACAATGAGCAGTTCTTC.

Concerning this clonotype itself: A read error may account for a junction end that differs from germline. The chain joins TRBV20-1 to TRBJ2-7, with D possibly TRBD1 on 5 matching bases. Germline CDR1 is DFQATT and CDR2 is SNEGSKA (reference sequence). CDR3 size: 14 residues. CDR3 in DNA: TGTAGTGCTAGAGATCCTAGGGGTGCCTACGAGCAGTACTTC. This encodes CSARDPRGAYEQYF.